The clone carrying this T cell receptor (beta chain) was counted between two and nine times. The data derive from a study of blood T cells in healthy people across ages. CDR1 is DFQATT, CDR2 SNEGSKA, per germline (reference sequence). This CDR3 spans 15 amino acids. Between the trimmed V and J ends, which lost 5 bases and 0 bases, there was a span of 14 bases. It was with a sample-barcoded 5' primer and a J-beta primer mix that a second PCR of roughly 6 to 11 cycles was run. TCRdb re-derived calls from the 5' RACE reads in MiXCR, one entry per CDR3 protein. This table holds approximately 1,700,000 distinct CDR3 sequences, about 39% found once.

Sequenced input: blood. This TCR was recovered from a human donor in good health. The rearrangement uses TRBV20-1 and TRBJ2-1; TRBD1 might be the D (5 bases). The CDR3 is CSALRGAPSYNEQFF. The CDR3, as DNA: TGCAGTGCTTTACGTGGGGCCCCCTCCTACAATGAGCAGTTCTTC.